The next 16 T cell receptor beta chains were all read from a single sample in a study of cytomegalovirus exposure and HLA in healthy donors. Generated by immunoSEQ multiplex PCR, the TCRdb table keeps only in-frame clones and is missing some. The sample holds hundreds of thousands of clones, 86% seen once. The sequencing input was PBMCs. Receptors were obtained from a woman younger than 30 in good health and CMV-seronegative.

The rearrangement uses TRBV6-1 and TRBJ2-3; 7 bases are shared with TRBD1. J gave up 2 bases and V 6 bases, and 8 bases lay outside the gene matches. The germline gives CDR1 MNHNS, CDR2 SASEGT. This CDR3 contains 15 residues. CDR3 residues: CASRTDRAPTDTQYF. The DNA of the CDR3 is TGTGCCAGCAGGACCGACAGGGCCCCCACAGATACGCAGTATTTT.

The chain's CDR3 is CASSQGRSQGMLGSNQPQHF. CDR3 nucleotide sequence: TGCGCCAGCAGCCAAGGAAGGAGCCAGGGGATGCTGGGAAGCAATCAGCCCCAGCATTTT. This sequence joins TRBV4-1 and TRBJ1-5; a weak D match, TRBD1 (6 bases). Germline lookup yields CDR1 MGHRA and CDR2 YSYEKL. V was pared by 1 base and J by 1 base, with 23 bases between. There are 20 residues in the CDR3.

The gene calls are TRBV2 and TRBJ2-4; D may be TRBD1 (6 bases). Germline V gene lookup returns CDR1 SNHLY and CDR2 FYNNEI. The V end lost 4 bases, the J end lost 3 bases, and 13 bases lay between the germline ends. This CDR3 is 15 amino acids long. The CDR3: CASSGTGYGKNIQYF. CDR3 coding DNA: TGTGCCAGCAGTGGCACAGGGTACGGCAAAAACATTCAGTACTTC.

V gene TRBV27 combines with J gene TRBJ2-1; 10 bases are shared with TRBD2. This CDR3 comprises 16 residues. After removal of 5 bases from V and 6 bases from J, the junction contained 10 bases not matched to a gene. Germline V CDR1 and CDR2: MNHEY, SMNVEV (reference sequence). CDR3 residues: CASSQWGSGRVNEQFF. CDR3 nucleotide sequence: TGTGCCAGCAGTCAGTGGGGGAGCGGGAGGGTCAATGAGCAGTTCTTC.

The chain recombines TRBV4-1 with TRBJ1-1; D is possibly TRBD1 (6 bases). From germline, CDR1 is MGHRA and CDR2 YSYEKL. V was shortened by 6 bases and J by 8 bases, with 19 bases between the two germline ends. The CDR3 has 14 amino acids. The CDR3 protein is CASRDGRRGEEAFF. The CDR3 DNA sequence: TGCGCCAGCAGGGACGGACGCAGGGGCGAAGAAGCTTTCTTT.

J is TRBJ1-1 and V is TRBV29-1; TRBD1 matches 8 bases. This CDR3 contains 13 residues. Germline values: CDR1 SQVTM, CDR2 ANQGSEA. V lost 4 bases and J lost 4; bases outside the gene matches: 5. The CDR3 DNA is TGCAGCGTTGCGGACAGGGAGGCCACTGAAGCTTTCTTT. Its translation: CSVADREATEAFF.

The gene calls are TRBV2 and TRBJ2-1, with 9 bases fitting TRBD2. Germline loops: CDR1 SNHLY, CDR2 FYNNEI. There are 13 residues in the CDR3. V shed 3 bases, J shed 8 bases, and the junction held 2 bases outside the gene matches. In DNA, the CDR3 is TGTGCCAGCAGTGAGCGGGGGGGTTATGAGCAGTTCTTC. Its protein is CASSERGGYEQFF.

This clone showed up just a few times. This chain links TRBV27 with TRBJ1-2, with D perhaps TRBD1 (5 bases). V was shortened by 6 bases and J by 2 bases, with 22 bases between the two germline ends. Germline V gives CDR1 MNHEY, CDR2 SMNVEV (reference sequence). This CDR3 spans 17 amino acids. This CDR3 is CASRRAGQGRRNYGYTF. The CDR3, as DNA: TGTGCCAGCAGACGGGCGGGGCAGGGACGAAGGAACTATGGCTACACCTTC.

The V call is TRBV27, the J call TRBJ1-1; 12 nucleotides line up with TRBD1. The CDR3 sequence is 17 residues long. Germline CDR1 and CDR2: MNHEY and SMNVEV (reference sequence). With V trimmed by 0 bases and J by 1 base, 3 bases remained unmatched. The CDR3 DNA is TGTGCCAGCAGTTTATCCGGGACAGGGGGCCCGAACACTGAAGCTTTCTTT. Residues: CASSLSGTGGPNTEAFF.

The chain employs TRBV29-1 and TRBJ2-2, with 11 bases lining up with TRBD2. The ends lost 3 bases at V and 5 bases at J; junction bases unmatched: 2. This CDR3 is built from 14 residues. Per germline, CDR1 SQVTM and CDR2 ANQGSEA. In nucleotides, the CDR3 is TGCAGCGTTGAGACTAGCGGGGTGACCGGGGAGCTGTTTTTT. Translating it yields CSVETSGVTGELFF.

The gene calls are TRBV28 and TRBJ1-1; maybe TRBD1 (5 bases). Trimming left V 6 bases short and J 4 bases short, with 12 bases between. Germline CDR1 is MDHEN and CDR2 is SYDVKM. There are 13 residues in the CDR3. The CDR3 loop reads CASRGDWVTEAFF. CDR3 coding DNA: TGTGCCAGCAGGGGGGACTGGGTCACTGAAGCTTTCTTT.

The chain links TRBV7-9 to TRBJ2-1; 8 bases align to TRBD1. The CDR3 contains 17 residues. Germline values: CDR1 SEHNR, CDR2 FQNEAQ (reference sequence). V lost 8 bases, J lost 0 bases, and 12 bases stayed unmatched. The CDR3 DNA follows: TGTGCCAGCCACGCCCCAGGGGGCCCCCTCTCCTACAATGAGCAGTTCTTC. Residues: CASHAPGGPLSYNEQFF.

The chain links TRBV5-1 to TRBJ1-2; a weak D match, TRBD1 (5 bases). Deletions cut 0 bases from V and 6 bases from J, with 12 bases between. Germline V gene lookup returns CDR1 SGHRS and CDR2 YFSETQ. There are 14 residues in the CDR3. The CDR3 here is CASSLEAGLNGYTF. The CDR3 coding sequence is TGCGCCAGCAGCTTGGAAGCAGGGCTCAATGGCTACACCTTC.

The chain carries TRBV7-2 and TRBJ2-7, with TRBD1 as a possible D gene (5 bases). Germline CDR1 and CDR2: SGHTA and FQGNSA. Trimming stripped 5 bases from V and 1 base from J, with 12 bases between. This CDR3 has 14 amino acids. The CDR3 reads CASSPWGRSYEQYF. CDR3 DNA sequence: TGTGCCAGCAGCCCATGGGGCAGGTCCTACGAGCAGTACTTC.

DNA of the CDR3: TGTGCCAGCAGTGCCGACAGGCGGGGGTCCTACGAGCAGTACTTC. Its protein is CASSADRRGSYEQYF. V and J are TRBV6-1 and TRBJ2-7; the D gene is possibly TRBD2 (7 bases). With 4 bases removed from V and 1 base from J, the gap between germline ends came to 14 bases. The CDR3 has 15 residues. Germline CDR1 is MNHNS and CDR2 is SASEGT.

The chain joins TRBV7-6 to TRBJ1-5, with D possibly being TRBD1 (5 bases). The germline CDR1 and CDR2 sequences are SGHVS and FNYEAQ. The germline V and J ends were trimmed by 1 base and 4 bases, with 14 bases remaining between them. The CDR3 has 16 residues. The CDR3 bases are TGTGCCAGCAGCTTAGGGCAGGGTATGTCAAATCAGCCCCAGCATTTT. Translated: CASSLGQGMSNQPQHF. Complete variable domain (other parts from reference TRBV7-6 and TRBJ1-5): GAGVSQSPRYKVTKRGQDVALRCDPISGHVSLYWYRQALGQGPEFLTYFNYEAQQDKSGLPNDRFSAERPEGSISTLTIQRTEQRDSAMYRCASSLGQGMSNQPQHFGDGTRLSIL.